Shown below are 2 T cell receptor beta chains from a single sample sequenced in a study of T-cell reconstitution after alpha-beta-depleted transplantation in children. This sample's TCRbeta library carried unique molecular identifier barcodes. TCRdb analysed the PCR reads with MiXCR anew, one entry per CDR3 protein. In the table there are about 250,000 distinct CDR3 sequences, under 30% of which are singletons. The sample in question was PBMCs, mostly from graft donor cells, obtained 360 days after TCRalphabeta/CD19-depleted stem cell transplant. The receptors come from a female patient between 2 and 15 years old who had a stem cell transplant for congenital amegakaryocytic thrombocytopenia, so the T cells may come from the graft donor.

V usage is TRBV2 and J usage is TRBJ2-4; D gene unclear. Germline lookup yields CDR1 SNHLY and CDR2 FYNNEI. The CDR3 consists of 10 residues. V was cut by 7 bases and J by 15 bases, with 13 bases left in between. The CDR3 DNA reads TGTGCCAGCATCTTAGCTCGGGCGTACTTC. Translation gives CASILARAYF.

The sample holds a few counts of this clonotype. V usage is TRBV28 and J usage is TRBJ1-2, with TRBD1 as a possible D gene (5 bases). Germline CDR1 and CDR2: MDHEN and SYDVKM. The CDR3 runs 12 residues. The germline V and J ends were trimmed by 8 bases and 3 bases, with 10 bases remaining between them. The chain's CDR3 is CASRTGYYGYTF. CDR3 bases: TGTGCCAGCCGAACAGGTTACTATGGCTACACCTTC.